This T cell receptor beta chain appears in the sequencing data of a study of blood T cell repertoires in COVID-19. Across the study: Samples of COVID-19 (acute and convalescent) were obtained from the United States, Italy and Spain. PBMCs, B-cell-depleted T cells, or T cells were the source of the cDNA or gDNA that made up the material.

As processed by the authors: Reference gene primer amplification gave estimated nucleated cell counts. Assay used: immunoSEQ multiplex PCR; TCRdb lists only in-frame clones, some missing. V and J calls and clone size are given by that table; D and trimming were obtained from the DNA. The table lists about 200,000 clones, 70% to 90% of them singletons. Deletions cut 8 bases from V and 4 bases from J, with 8 bases between. This CDR3 has 11 residues. A Seattle source enrolled patients during active infection and followed them longitudinally. This TCR was recovered from a man aged 55-75 years with COVID-19, enrolled during active disease. The genes are TRBV12-3 or TRBV12-4 and TRBJ1-1; D unresolved. Input material: peripheral blood. This chain's CDR3 is CASCYGTEAFF. The CDR3 nucleotides read TGTGCCAGCTGTTACGGCACTGAAGCTTTCTTT.